This TCR beta chain was sequenced for a study of T cell responses to AZD1222 COVID-19 vaccine (dated by TCRdb to about 2021). Concerning the study at large: Because spike-specific TCR depth and breadth did not differ between the two schedules, AZD1222 recipients who got a second dose at roughly 4 weeks were pooled with those who got a second dose at roughly 12 weeks. TCR sequencing was performed for 233 trial participants, of whom some 200 were given two doses of AZD1222 and around 25 were given two doses of MenACWY control vaccine. Trial participants were enrolled by age into subgroups of 18-55, 56-69 and 70-plus years, and around 140, 26 and 57 TCR-sequenced participants, respectively, were included in these subgroups.

The CDR3 regions of human TCRbeta chains were analyzed by immunosequencing. The authors' analysis ran thus. Repertoire TCRs were checked for matches against a reference library of SARS-CoV-2-specific TCRs that had been generated using the MIRA antigen-specificity platform. Breadth meant the fraction of unique TCRs that were SARS-CoV-2-associated, whereas depth meant the fraction of total T cells that were SARS-CoV-2-associated. Using the MIRA data, each spike-specific TCR was mapped to the spike region that the TCR reacts to and placed in a CD4 or CD8 class. Log10-transformed breadth and depth values were compared by one-way ANOVA with Sidak's multiple comparisons tests. TCRdb retrieved this table from immuneACCESS and kept in-frame rearrangements only. Not all clones are present; in checked studies, unresolved V genes account for under half, and no reason is known for the remainder. The DNA gave D and trimming, while V, J and clone size come from that table. Within this sample are 45,000 to 60,000 clones, with roughly 80% of them counted one time only. The ten top clones hold over 6.5% of the sample.

With respect to this clone: Its antigen remains unidentified. There are no base qualities to consult, and no much larger clone falls within one base.

The paper as a whole reports these results and caveats: Most participants were white British and females outnumbered males, and the authors suggested that clonal diversity may have been underestimated. Spike-specific TCR breadth and depth rose significantly after two AZD1222 doses compared with day 0 and with MenACWY recipients. In the small 56-69-year group, the increase in depth fell short of significance, most likely because of low power. No day 14 peak-response samples were available, so repertoires were characterized only after the peak T cell response. The vaccine-associated CD4 TCRs covered the entire spike protein, and the dominant responses fell in regions 160-218 and 743-854. Conclusions about previously exposed vaccinees were limited because only a handful of AZD1222 recipients were SARS-CoV-2 seropositive at baseline. Reportedly, almost half of the unique spike-specific TCRs recognized epitopes lying outside the regions that are mutated in the B.1.351 and B.1.1.7 variants.

The CDR3, from cysteine to phenylalanine, totals 13 residues. Just CDR3 DNA is preserved here, 39 bases in frame from base 1. V and J lose 3 bases and 0 bases, and a span of 8 bases separates them. As encoded in the germline V gene (reference sequence), CDR1 is DFQATT while CDR2 is SNEGSKA. The label giving this sample's time point can be read as: baseline before first vaccination. Samples from vaccinated people were obtained from the UK trials COV001 and COV002, which included a single-blind randomized controlled phase 2/3 trial of AZD1222 (ChAdOx1 nCoV-19) in healthy adults. For TCRbeta chain sequencing, PBMC samples from trial participants were taken at day 0 and at day 28 after the second dose.

The sequence joins TRBV20-1 to TRBJ1-2; D gene: possibly TRBD1, on 5 matching bases. The sample was peripheral blood, taken on day 0 of AZD1222 vaccination. The source of this sequence is an adult in good health. The CDR3 amino acid sequence is: CSASRGPNYGYTF. The DNA reads as follows: TGCAGTGCTAGTAGGGGCCCTAACTATGGCTACACCTTC.